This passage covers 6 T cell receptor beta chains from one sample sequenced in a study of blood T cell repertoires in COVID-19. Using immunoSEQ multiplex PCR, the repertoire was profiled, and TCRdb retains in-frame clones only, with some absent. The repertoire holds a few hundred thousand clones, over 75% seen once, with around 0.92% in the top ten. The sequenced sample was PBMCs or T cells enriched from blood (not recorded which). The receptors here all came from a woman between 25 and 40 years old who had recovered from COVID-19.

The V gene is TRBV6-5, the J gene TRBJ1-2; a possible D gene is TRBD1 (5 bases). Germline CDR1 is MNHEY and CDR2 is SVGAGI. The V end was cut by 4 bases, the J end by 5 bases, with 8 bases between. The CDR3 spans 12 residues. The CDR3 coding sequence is TGTGCCAGCAGTTCAGGGCGGTATGGCTACACCTTC. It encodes CASSSGRYGYTF.

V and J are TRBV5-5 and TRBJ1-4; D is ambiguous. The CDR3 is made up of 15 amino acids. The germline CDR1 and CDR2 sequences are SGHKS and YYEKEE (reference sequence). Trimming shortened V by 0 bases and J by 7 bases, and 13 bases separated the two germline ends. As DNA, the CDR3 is TGTGCCAGCAGCTTGGTCCCCCCGACGGGTGAAAAACTGTTTTTT. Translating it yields CASSLVPPTGEKLFF.

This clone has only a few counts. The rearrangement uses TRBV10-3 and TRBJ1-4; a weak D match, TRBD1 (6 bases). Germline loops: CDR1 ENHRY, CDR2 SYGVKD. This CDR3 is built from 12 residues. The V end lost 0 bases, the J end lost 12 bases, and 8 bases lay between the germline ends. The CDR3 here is CAISESQGQLFF. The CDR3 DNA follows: TGTGCCATCAGTGAGTCGCAGGGGCAACTGTTTTTT.

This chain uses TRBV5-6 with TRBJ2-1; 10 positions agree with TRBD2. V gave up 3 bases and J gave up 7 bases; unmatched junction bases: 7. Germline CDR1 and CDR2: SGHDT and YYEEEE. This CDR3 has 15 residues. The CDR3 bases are TGTGCCAGCAGCTCCCTGAGCGGGGGGGCAAATGAGCAGTTCTTC. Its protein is CASSSLSGGANEQFF.

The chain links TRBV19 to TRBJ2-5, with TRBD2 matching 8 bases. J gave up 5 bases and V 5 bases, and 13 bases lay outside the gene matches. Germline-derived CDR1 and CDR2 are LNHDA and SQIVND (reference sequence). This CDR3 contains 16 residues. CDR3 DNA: TGTGCCAGTAGTCTTCCCTCCGGGGGGGCCTTGGAGACCCAGTACTTC. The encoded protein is CASSLPSGGALETQYF. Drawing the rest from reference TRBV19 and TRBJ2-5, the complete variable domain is DGGITQSPKYLFRKEGQNVTLSCEQNLNHDAMYWYRQDPGQGLRLIYYSQIVNDFQKGDIAEGYSVSREKKESFPLTVTSAQKNPTAFYLCASSLPSGGALETQYFGPGTRLLVL.

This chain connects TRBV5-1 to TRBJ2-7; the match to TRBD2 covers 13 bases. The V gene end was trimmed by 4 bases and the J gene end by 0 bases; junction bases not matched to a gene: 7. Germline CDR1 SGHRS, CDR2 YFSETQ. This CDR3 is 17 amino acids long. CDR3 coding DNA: TGCGCCAGCAGCCGCGCCGGGACTAGCGGGAACTCCTACGAGCAGTACTTC. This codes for CASSRAGTSGNSYEQYF.